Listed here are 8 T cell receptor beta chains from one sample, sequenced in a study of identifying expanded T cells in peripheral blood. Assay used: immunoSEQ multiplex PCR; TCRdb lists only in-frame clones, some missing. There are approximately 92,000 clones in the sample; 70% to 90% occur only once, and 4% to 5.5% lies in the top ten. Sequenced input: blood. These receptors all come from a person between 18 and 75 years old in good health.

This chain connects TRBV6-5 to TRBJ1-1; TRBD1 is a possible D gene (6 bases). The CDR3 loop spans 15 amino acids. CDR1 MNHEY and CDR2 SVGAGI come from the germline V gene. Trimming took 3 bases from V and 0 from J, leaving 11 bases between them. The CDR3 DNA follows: TGTGCCAGCAGTTATAGGACAGCCATGAACACTGAAGCTTTCTTT. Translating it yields CASSYRTAMNTEAFF.

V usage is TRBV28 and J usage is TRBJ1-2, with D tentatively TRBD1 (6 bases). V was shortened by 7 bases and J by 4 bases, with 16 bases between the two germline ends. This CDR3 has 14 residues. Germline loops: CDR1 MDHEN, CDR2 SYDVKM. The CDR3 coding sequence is TGTGCCAGCACCCAGGGGCAGGGGACCTATGGCTACACCTTC. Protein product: CASTQGQGTYGYTF.

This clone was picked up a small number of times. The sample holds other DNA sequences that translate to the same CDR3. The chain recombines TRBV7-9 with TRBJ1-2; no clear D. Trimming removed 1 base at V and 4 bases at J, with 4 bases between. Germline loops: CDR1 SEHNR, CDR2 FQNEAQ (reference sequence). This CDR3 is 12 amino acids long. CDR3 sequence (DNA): TGTGCCAGCAGCTTAGACAGCTATGGCTACACCTTC. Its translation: CASSLDSYGYTF.

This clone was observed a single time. CDR3 amino acids: CASQPRENSPLHF. The CDR3 nucleotides are TGTGCCAGCCAGCCCAGGGAAAATTCACCCCTCCACTTT. J is TRBJ1-6 and V is TRBV7-9; tentative D call: TRBD1 (5 bases). V was pared by 8 bases and J by 7 bases, with 12 bases between. CDR3 length equals 13 residues. The germline CDR1 and CDR2 sequences are SEHNR and FQNEAQ (reference sequence).

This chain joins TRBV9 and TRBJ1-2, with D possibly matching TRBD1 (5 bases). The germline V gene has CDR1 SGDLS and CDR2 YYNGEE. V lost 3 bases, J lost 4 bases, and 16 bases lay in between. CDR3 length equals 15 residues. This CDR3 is CASSAPGTSSYGYTF. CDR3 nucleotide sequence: TGTGCCAGCAGCGCCCCTGGGACGTCAAGCTATGGCTACACCTTC.

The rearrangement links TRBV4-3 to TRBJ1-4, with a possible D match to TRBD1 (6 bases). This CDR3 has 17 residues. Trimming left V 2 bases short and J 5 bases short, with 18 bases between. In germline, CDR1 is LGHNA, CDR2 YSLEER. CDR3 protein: CASSQYGTGSVNEKLFF. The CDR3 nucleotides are TGCGCCAGCAGCCAATATGGAACAGGGTCGGTAAATGAAAAACTGTTTTTT.

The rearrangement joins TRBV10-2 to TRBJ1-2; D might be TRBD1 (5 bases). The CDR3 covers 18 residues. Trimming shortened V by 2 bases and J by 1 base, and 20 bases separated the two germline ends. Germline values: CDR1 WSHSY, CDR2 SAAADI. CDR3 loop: CASSEEAGTPSHNYGYTF. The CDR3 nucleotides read TGCGCCAGCAGTGAGGAGGCTGGGACCCCTAGCCATAACTATGGCTACACCTTC.

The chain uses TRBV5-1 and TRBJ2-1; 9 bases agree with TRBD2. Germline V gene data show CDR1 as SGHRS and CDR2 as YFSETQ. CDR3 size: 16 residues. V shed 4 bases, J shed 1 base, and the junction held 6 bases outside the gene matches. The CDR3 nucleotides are TGCGCCAGCAGCGGCGGGGGGGCCCGGTCCTACAATGAGCAGTTCTTC. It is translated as CASSGGGARSYNEQFF.